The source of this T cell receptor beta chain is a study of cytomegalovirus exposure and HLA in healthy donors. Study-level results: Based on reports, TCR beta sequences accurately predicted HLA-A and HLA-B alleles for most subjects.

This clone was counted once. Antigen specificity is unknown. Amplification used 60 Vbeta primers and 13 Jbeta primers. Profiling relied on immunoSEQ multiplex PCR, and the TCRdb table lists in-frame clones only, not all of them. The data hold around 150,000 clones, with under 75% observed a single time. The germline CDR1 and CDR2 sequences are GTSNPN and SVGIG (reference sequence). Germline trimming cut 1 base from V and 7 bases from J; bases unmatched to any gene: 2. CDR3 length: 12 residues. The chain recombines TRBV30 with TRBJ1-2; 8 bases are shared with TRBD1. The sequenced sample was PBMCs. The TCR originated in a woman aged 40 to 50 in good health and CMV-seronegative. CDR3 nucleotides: TGTGCCTGGAGTGCAGGGGGCGGTGGCTACACCTTC. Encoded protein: CAWSAGGGGYTF.